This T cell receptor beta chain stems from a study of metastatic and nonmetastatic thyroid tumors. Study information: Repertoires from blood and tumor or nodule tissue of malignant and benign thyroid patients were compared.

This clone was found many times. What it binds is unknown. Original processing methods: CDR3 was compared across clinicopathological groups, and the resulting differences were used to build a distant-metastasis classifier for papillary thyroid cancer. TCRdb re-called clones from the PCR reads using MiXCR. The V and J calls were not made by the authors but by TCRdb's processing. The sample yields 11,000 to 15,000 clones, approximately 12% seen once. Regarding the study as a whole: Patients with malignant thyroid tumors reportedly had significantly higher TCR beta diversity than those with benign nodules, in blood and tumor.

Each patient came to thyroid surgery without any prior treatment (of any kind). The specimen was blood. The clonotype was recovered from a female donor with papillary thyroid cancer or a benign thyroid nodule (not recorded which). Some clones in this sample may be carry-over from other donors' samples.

The CDR3 bases are TGCGCCAGCAGCGTGGGACGGACACAAGAGACCCAGTACTTC. Residues: CASSVGRTQETQYF. This sequence joins TRBV5-1 and TRBJ2-5; either TRBD1 or TRBD2 may fit D (5 bases each). Germline V gene data show CDR1 as SGHRS and CDR2 as YFSETQ. The germline V and J ends were trimmed by 4 bases and 2 bases, with 12 bases remaining between them. This CDR3 is built from 14 residues.